These 32 T cell receptor beta chains came from one sample sequenced in a study of blood T cell repertoires in COVID-19. Sequencing was performed with immunoSEQ multiplex PCR; in TCRdb, only in-frame clones are kept and a portion is missing. Of approximately 170,000 clones listed, 84% are singletons. The sample consisted of peripheral blood. Receptors were obtained from a woman aged 70-85 years with COVID-19, enrolled during active disease.

The rearrangement joins TRBV7-9 to TRBJ1-1; D perhaps matches TRBD1 (6 bases). The germline V gene encodes CDR1 SEHNR and CDR2 FQNEAQ (reference sequence). Trimming took off 8 bases at V and 4 bases at J, with 17 bases between the two ends. There are 14 residues in the CDR3. CDR3 sequence reads: CASFEDTGLTEAFF. The CDR3 nucleotides read TGTGCCAGCTTCGAAGATACAGGGCTCACTGAAGCTTTCTTT.

The chain recombines TRBV11-2 with TRBJ2-1; D gene uncertain. Per the germline V gene, CDR1 is SGHAT and CDR2 is FQNNGV. The germline V and J ends were trimmed by 5 bases and 6 bases, with 11 bases remaining between them. The CDR3 totals 13 residues. CDR3 sequence (DNA): TGTGCCAGCAGCGGCCTTACCCCCAATGAGCAGTTCTTC. Protein: CASSGLTPNEQFF.

J is TRBJ2-2 and V is TRBV7-2; no reliable D call. This CDR3 region has 13 residues. Germline-derived CDR1 and CDR2 are SGHTA and FQGNSA. V lost 5 bases and J 5 bases, leaving 9 bases between the germline ends. CDR3 sequence reads: CASSPPPTGELFF. The CDR3 bases are TGTGCCAGCAGCCCCCCCCCGACCGGGGAGCTGTTTTTT.

V gene TRBV6-4 combines with J gene TRBJ1-1; D gene ambiguous. V lost 6 bases and J lost 2, with 10 bases in between. CDR3 length equals 13 residues. Germline V CDR1 and CDR2: MRHNA, SNTAGT. The CDR3 is CASRSGSNTEAFF. CDR3 DNA: TGTGCCAGCAGATCAGGCTCCAACACTGAAGCTTTCTTT.

The V call is TRBV28, the J call TRBJ1-2; 7 bases align to TRBD1. There are 14 residues in the CDR3. Germline V gene lookup returns CDR1 MDHEN and CDR2 SYDVKM. V lost 2 bases and J lost 5; bases outside the gene matches: 5. CDR3 protein: CASSLKGAIYGYTF. As DNA, the CDR3 is TGTGCCAGCAGTTTAAAGGGGGCCATTTATGGCTACACCTTC.

The V gene is TRBV6-5, the J gene TRBJ2-5; D unclear. V dropped 7 bases and J dropped 5 bases, with 8 bases sitting between them. The CDR3 contains 11 residues. CDR1 is MNHEY, CDR2 SVGAGI, per germline. In DNA, the CDR3 is TGTGCCAGCACGGCCAGGGAGACCCAGTACTTC. Translation: CASTARETQYF.

This clone was found once. The chain is built from TRBV2 and TRBJ1-5; D is perhaps TRBD1 (5 bases). Trimming removed 6 bases from V and 2 bases from J, with 17 bases in between. This CDR3 has 16 amino acids. Germline CDR1 and CDR2: SNHLY and FYNNEI. The DNA for the CDR3 is TGTGCCAGCAGAGCATCCCTTCTAGGGGGCAATCAGCCCCAGCATTTT. Its protein is CASRASLLGGNQPQHF.

The chain is built from TRBV28 and TRBJ1-4, with a tentative D call TRBD1 (6 bases). The CDR3 consists of 16 residues. The germline V gene encodes CDR1 MDHEN and CDR2 SYDVKM. V dropped 3 bases and J dropped 5 bases, with 16 bases sitting between them. In DNA, the CDR3 is TGTGCCAGCAGTTTGCCCATTACCGGGACAAATGAAAAACTGTTTTTT. Amino acids: CASSLPITGTNEKLFF.

CDR3 bases: TGTGCCAGCAGCCAAGAAACGACTAGCATGTCCTACGAGCAGTACTTC. This sequence encodes CASSQETTSMSYEQYF. This chain joins TRBV3-1 (or the pseudogene TRBV3-2) and TRBJ2-7; 7 bases are a match to TRBD2. The CDR3 covers 16 residues. Per the germline V gene, CDR1 is LGHDT and CDR2 is YNNKEL (reference sequence). V lost 0 bases, J lost 1 base, and 6 bases stayed unmatched.

The CDR3 DNA reads TGTGCCAGCAGTAAACAGGGATTTAGAGGCAATGAGCAGTTCTTC. Its translation is CASSKQGFRGNEQFF. The chain combines TRBV28 with TRBJ2-1; a possible D gene is TRBD1 (6 bases). The CDR3 is 15 residues long. CDR1 and CDR2 from the germline V gene are MDHEN and SYDVKM. The germline V and J ends were trimmed by 5 bases and 6 bases, with 17 bases remaining between them.

V is TRBV5-1 and J is TRBJ2-7, with D possibly matching TRBD1 (6 bases). The CDR3 loop spans 12 amino acids. Germline-derived CDR1 and CDR2 are SGHRS and YFSETQ. V was trimmed by 4 bases and J by 5 bases, leaving 10 bases between them. This chain's CDR3 is CASSPQGDEQYF. The CDR3 coding sequence is TGCGCCAGCAGCCCACAGGGCGACGAGCAGTACTTC.

The V and J genes are TRBV5-1 and TRBJ2-4; D might be TRBD1 (6 bases). The CDR3 contains 16 residues. Trimming cost V 1 base and J 8 bases, with 19 bases left between them. CDR1 is SGHRS, CDR2 YFSETQ, per germline. CDR3 sequence reads: CASSLRYPGDPHIQYF. CDR3 nucleotide sequence: TGCGCCAGCAGCTTGAGATACCCAGGGGATCCCCACATTCAGTACTTC. Combining the CDR3 with reference TRBV5-1 and TRBJ2-4 gives the whole variable domain KAGVTQTPRYLIKTRGQQVTLSCSPISGHRSVSWYQQTPGQGLQFLFEYFSETQRNKGNFPGRFSGRQFSNSRSEMNVSTLELGDSALYLCASSLRYPGDPHIQYFGAGTRLSVL.

Remarks on this clone: The sample holds other DNA sequences that translate to the same CDR3. The V call is TRBV28, the J call TRBJ1-5; 7 bases are shared with TRBD1. The CDR3 length is 14 residues. The germline V gene has CDR1 MDHEN and CDR2 SYDVKM. V lost 5 bases to trimming and J lost 1 base; unmatched junction nucleotides: 2. CDR3 protein: CASSPGQSNQPQHF. The CDR3 coding sequence is TGTGCCAGCAGTCCGGGACAGAGCAATCAGCCCCAGCATTTT.

V and J are TRBV9 and TRBJ2-1; D not resolved. Germline assignment: CDR1 SGDLS and CDR2 YYNGEE. This CDR3 has 13 residues. V was shortened by 3 bases and J by 8 bases, with 12 bases between the two germline ends. The CDR3 region is CASSANFPDEQFF. In DNA form, the CDR3 reads TGTGCCAGCAGCGCAAACTTCCCCGATGAGCAGTTCTTC.

This chain links TRBV19 with TRBJ2-2; perhaps TRBD2 as D (6 bases). Germline V CDR1 and CDR2: LNHDA, SQIVND (reference sequence). The CDR3 is made up of 15 amino acids. V lost 6 bases to trimming and J lost 5 bases, with 16 bases between them. The CDR3 here is CASRPSGSGTGELFF. CDR3 DNA: TGTGCCAGTAGGCCCAGCGGGTCAGGGACCGGGGAGCTGTTTTTT.

This clone was detected a few times. The rearrangement links TRBV10-2 to TRBJ1-6; D is unresolved. Per the germline V gene, CDR1 is WSHSY and CDR2 is SAAADI. Trimming cost V 2 bases and J 14 bases, with 16 bases left between them. The CDR3 covers 14 residues. The chain's CDR3 is CASSENTASGTLHF. The CDR3 nucleotides read TGCGCCAGCAGTGAGAACACGGCGAGCGGAACCCTCCACTTT.

The chain employs TRBV4-1 and TRBJ2-3, with D uncertain. CDR3 length: 13 amino acids. V lost 1 base to trimming and J lost 5 bases, with 7 bases between them. The germline V gene encodes CDR1 MGHRA and CDR2 YSYEKL. The CDR3 DNA follows: TGCGCCAGCAGCCAAGGCTATGGAGATACGCAGTATTTT. Amino acid sequence: CASSQGYGDTQYF.

The CDR3 sequence is CASSLTSGTGYNEQFF. CDR3 in DNA: TGTGCCAGCAGCTTAACCTCCGGTACAGGGTACAATGAGCAGTTCTTC. The chain uses TRBV7-3 and TRBJ2-1, with D perhaps TRBD1 (6 bases). V lost 0 bases to trimming and J lost 4 bases, with 13 bases between them. The CDR3 length is 16 residues. Germline CDR1 reads SGHTA; CDR2 reads FQGTGA.

The J gene is TRBJ1-5, the V gene TRBV28, with D uncertain. The CDR3 is 15 amino acids. Germline lookup yields CDR1 MDHEN and CDR2 SYDVKM. Trimming took off 3 bases at V and 7 bases at J, with 16 bases between the two ends. This chain's CDR3 is CASSFGRAAGQPQHF. CDR3 nucleotide sequence: TGTGCCAGCAGTTTTGGGCGGGCAGCAGGACAGCCCCAGCATTTT.

The chain couples TRBV18 to TRBJ2-3, with D perhaps TRBD2 (5 bases). Trimming cost V 1 base and J 3 bases, with 8 bases left between them. This CDR3 is 14 amino acids long. The germline gives CDR1 KGHSH, CDR2 LQKENI. The CDR3 loop is CASSPQGETDTQYF. The CDR3, as DNA: TGTGCCAGCTCACCACAGGGAGAGACAGATACGCAGTATTTT.

The chain employs TRBV2 and TRBJ1-2; TRBD1 matches at 9 bases. This CDR3 spans 11 amino acids. With V trimmed by 10 bases and J by 5 bases, 2 bases remained unmatched. Germline V CDR1 and CDR2: SNHLY, FYNNEI. The CDR3 reads CATGTGYGYTF. The CDR3 bases are TGTGCCACCGGGACAGGGTATGGCTACACCTTC. Full variable domain (missing parts from reference TRBV2 and TRBJ1-2): EPEVTQTPSHQVTQMGQEVILRCVPISNHLYFYWYRQILGQKVEFLVSFYNNEISEKSEIFDDQFSVERPDGSNFTLKIRSTKLEDSAMYFCATGTGYGYTFGSGTRLTVV.

This clone was seen just once. This rearrangement joins TRBV11-2 to TRBJ2-5; 10 bases match TRBD2. The germline gives CDR1 SGHAT, CDR2 FQNNGV. The J segment lost 4 bases and the V segment lost 4 bases, leaving 15 bases of the junction unmatched. The CDR3 is 18 amino acids. DNA for the CDR3: TGTGCCAGCAGCTCTCGTAGCGGGGGGTTCCTCAGCGGAGAGACCCAGTACTTC. Translation: CASSSRSGGFLSGETQYF.

This clone occurred once. The J gene is TRBJ2-7, the V gene TRBV20-1, with a possible D match to TRBD1 (6 bases). The CDR3 sequence is 12 residues long. Germline lookup yields CDR1 DFQATT and CDR2 SNEGSKA (reference sequence). V dropped 6 bases and J dropped 2 bases, with 11 bases sitting between them. DNA for the CDR3: TGCAGTGCCAGTACAGGGACCTACGAGCAGTACGTC. Protein: CSASTGTYEQYV.

Written as DNA, the CDR3 is TGTGCCAGCAGCGTAGGGACACTCAACACTGAAGCTTTCTTT. Protein sequence: CASSVGTLNTEAFF. This sequence joins TRBV9 and TRBJ1-1, with D possibly being TRBD1 (5 bases). CDR1 SGDLS and CDR2 YYNGEE come from the germline V gene. The ends were cut back, 0 bases at V and 2 bases at J, with 8 bases in the middle. CDR3 length equals 14 residues.

V and J are TRBV29-1 and TRBJ2-5, with TRBD2 as a possible D gene (5 bases). Germline V gene sequence: CDR1 SQVTM, CDR2 ANQGSEA. This CDR3 is 10 amino acids long. Trimming left V 5 bases short and J 5 bases short, with 6 bases between. Here the CDR3 DNA reads TGCAGCGTTAGGAGGGAGACCCAGTACTTC. This sequence encodes CSVRRETQYF.

The V and J genes are TRBV6-2 or TRBV6-3 and TRBJ2-1, with 8 positions matching TRBD2. The CDR3 extends over 16 amino acids. V was clipped by 5 bases and J by 5 bases; unmatched bases: 11. Germline CDR1 MNHEY, CDR2 SVGEGT. The CDR3 here is CASSGRAGVGDNEQFF. DNA of the CDR3: TGTGCCAGCAGTGGGAGAGCGGGGGTCGGGGACAATGAGCAGTTCTTC.

In this sample, this clone turned up once. The chain uses TRBV7-9 and TRBJ1-1; weak D call: TRBD1 (5 bases). The V and J ends lost 4 bases and 8 bases respectively, with 11 bases between them. Germline CDR1 is SEHNR and CDR2 is FQNEAQ (reference sequence). The CDR3 loop spans 12 amino acids. This chain's CDR3 is CASSSGGFEAFF. The CDR3 DNA reads as TGTGCCAGCAGCTCCGGGGGATTCGAAGCTTTCTTT. Full variable domain (rest looked up from reference TRBV7-9 and TRBJ1-1): DTGVSQNPRHKITKRGQNVTFRCDPISEHNRLYWYRQTLGQGPEFLTYFQNEAQLEKSRLLSDRFSAERPKGSFSTLEIQRTEQGDSAMYLCASSSGGFEAFFGQGTRLTVV.

The chain joins TRBV2 to TRBJ2-1, with 8 bases fitting TRBD2. V was pared by 8 bases and J by 2 bases, with 5 bases of the junction left unmatched. Germline values: CDR1 SNHLY, CDR2 FYNNEI. This CDR3 is built from 14 residues. Here the CDR3 reads CASEGGLAYNEQFF. The CDR3 nucleotides are TGTGCCAGCGAGGGGGGACTAGCCTACAATGAGCAGTTCTTC.

The chain carries TRBV7-3 and TRBJ1-1; a possible D gene is TRBD1 (6 bases). V shed 5 bases and J shed 3 bases, with 13 bases lying between them. Looked up from germline, CDR1 is SGHTA and CDR2 is FQGTGA. This CDR3 contains 14 residues. The CDR3 region has the DNA TGTGCCAGCAGCCCACAGGGTAGCGACACTGAAGCTTTCTTT. This codes for CASSPQGSDTEAFF.

The chain joins TRBV19 to TRBJ2-3; 11 bases fit TRBD2. The V and J ends lost 5 bases and 2 bases, in that order; junction bases with no gene match: 3. CDR3 size: 15 residues. CDR1 and CDR2 (germline): LNHDA, SQIVND (reference sequence). CDR3 sequence reads: CASSETSGDTDTQYF. The CDR3 nucleotides read TGTGCCAGTAGTGAGACTAGCGGGGACACAGATACGCAGTATTTT.

This sequence joins TRBV29-1 and TRBJ1-2; possibly TRBD1 for D (6 bases). Germline V CDR1 and CDR2: SQVTM, ANQGSEA. CDR3 length: 13 residues. V was pared by 7 bases and J by 2 bases, with 14 bases between. CDR3 residues: CSALGHTNYGYTF. The DNA of the CDR3 is TGCAGCGCCCTGGGACACACAAACTATGGCTACACCTTC.

V usage is TRBV6-1 and J usage is TRBJ1-5; D might be TRBD1 (6 bases). V lost 0 bases, J lost 6 bases, and 12 bases lay in between. The germline gives CDR1 MNHNS, CDR2 SASEGT. The CDR3 sequence is 15 residues long. The CDR3 bases are TGTGCCAGCAGTGAAGCATGGCAGGGGAGTCAGCCCCAGCATTTT. It is translated as CASSEAWQGSQPQHF.